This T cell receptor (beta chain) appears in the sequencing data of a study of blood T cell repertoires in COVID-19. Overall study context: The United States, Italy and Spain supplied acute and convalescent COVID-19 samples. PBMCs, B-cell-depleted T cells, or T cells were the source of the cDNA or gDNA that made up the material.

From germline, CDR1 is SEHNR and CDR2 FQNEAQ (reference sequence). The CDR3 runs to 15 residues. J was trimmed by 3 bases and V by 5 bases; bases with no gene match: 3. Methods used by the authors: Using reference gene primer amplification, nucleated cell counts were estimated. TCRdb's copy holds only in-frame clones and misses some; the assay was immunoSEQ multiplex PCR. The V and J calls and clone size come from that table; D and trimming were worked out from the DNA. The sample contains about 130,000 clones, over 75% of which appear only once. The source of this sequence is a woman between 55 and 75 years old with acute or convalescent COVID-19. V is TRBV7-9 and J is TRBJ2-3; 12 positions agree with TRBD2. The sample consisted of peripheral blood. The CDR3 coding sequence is TGTGCCAGCAGCACGACTAGCGGGAGAACAGATACGCAGTATTTT. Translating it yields CASSTTSGRTDTQYF.